The following is a T cell receptor beta chain sequence with its context. Its antigen is unknown. The data are from a study of cytomegalovirus exposure and HLA in healthy donors. General study findings and limits: It was in a later analysis that TCR association rates were seen to vary by HLA locus, highest for DRB1 and lowest for HLA-C. TRBV6-2, TRBV6-3 and some other V segments were unresolvable in 87-base-pair reads.

This PCR relied on a set of 60 Vbeta primers and 13 Jbeta primers. The protocol was immunoSEQ multiplex PCR, while the TCRdb copy is restricted to in-frame clones and leaves out a portion. The sample gives 120,000 or so clones, roughly 80% of which show up once; about 20% is in the top ten. Germline V lookup: CDR1 MGHRA, CDR2 YSYEKL. With 6 bases removed from V and 0 bases from J, the gap between germline ends came to 18 bases. The CDR3 contains 18 residues. This TCR was sampled from a man aged 18 to 29 in good health and CMV-seropositive. The chain combines TRBV4-1 with TRBJ1-6; weak D call: TRBD1 (5 bases). Sequencing was done on a sample of PBMCs. CDR3 protein: CASSLGGYTSSYNSPLHF. The CDR3 nucleotides are TGCGCCAGCAGTCTCGGGGGTTATACTAGCTCCTATAATTCACCCCTCCACTTT.